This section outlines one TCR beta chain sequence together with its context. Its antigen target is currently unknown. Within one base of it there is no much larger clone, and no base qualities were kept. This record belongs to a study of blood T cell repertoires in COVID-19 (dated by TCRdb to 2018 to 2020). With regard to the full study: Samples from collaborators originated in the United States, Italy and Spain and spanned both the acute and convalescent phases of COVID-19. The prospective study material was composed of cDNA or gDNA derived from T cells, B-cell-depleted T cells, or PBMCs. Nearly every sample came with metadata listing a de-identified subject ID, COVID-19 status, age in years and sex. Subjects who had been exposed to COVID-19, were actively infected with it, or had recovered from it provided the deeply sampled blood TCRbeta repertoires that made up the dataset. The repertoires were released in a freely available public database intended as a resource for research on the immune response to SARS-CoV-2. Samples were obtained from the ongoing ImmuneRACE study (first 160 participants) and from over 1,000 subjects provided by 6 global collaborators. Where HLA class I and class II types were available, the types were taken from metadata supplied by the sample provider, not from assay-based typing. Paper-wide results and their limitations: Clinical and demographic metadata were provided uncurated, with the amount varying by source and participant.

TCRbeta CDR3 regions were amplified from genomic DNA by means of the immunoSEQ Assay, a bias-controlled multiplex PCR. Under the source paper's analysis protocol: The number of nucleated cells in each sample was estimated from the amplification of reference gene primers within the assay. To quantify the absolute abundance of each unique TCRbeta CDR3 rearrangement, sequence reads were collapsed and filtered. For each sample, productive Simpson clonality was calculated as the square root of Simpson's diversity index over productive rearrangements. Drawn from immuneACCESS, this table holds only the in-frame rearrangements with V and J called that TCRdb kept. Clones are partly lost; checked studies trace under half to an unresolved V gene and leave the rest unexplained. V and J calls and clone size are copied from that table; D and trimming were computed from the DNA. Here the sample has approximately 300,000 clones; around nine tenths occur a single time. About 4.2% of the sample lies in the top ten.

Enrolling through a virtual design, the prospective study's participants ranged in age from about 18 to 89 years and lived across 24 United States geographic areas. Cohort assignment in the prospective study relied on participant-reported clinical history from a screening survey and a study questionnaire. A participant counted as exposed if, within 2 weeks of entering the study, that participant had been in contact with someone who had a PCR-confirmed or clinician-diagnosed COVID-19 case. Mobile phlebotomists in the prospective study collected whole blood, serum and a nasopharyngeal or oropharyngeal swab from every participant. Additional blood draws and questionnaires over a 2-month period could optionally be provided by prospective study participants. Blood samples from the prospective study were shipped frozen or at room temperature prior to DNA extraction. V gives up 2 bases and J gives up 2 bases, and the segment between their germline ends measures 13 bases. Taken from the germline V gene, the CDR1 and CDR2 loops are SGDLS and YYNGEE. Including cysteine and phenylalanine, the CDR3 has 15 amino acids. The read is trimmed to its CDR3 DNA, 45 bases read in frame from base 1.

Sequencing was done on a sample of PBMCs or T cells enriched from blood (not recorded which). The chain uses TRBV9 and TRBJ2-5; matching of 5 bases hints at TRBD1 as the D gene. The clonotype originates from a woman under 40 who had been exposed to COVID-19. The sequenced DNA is TGTGCCAGCAGCGTGACCCCCAAGGGGCAAGAGACCCAGTACTTC. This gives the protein CASSVTPKGQETQYF.